These 25 T cell receptor beta chains were all obtained from the same sample, sequenced in a study of shared clonotypes between healthy human individuals. Sequenced by immunoSEQ multiplex PCR; TCRdb stores in-frame clones only, minus some. This table has a few hundred thousand clones, about 69% appearing once. The sequencing input was memory CD4+ T cells sorted from blood. As to subset: CD45RA-negative fraction. The receptors were sampled from a man aged 30 to 39 in good health.

This clone has more than one count but fewer than ten. The rearrangement joins TRBV28 to TRBJ2-5, with 8 bases identical to TRBD1. Germline V gene sequence: CDR1 MDHEN, CDR2 SYDVKM. V shed 6 bases and J 5 bases; nucleotides not matched to a gene: 11. The CDR3 length is 15 residues. Written as DNA, the CDR3 is TGTGCCAGCAGAGCCAGGACAGGGCTAGGGGAGACCCAGTACTTC. Translated: CASRARTGLGETQYF. Looking up the rest from reference TRBV28 and TRBJ2-5 gives the full variable domain: DVKVTQSSRYLVKRTGEKVFLECVQDMDHENMFWYRQDPGLGLRLIYFSYDVKMKEKGDIPEGYSVSREKKERFSLILESASTNQTSMYLCASRARTGLGETQYFGPGTRLLVL.

V gene TRBV5-5 combines with J gene TRBJ2-1, with D possibly matching TRBD2 (6 bases). Looked up from germline, CDR1 is SGHKS and CDR2 is YYEKEE (reference sequence). Trimming took 0 bases from V and 5 from J, leaving 15 bases between them. The CDR3 has 16 amino acids. The CDR3 DNA reads as TGTGCCAGCAGCTTGGCCGCGACGGGAGTGAACAATGAGCAGTTCTTC. Protein product: CASSLAATGVNNEQFF.

A single count supports this clone. V is TRBV28 and J is TRBJ2-2; D possibly corresponds to TRBD1 (7 bases). CDR1 and CDR2 from the germline V gene are MDHEN and SYDVKM. Trimming left V 3 bases short and J 7 bases short, with 15 bases between. The CDR3 is made up of 15 amino acids. For the CDR3, the DNA is TGTGCCAGCAGTTTCGGCAGGGGGGTGAACGGGGAGCTGTTTTTT. Translation: CASSFGRGVNGELFF.

The chain joins TRBV14 to TRBJ2-7, with D uncertain. Trimming took 0 bases from V and 7 from J, leaving 7 bases between them. Germline V gene lookup returns CDR1 SGHDN and CDR2 FVKESK. This CDR3 spans 12 amino acids. CDR3 nucleotide sequence: TGTGCCAGCAGCCAAGAGTCGTGGGAGCAGTACTTC. It translates to CASSQESWEQYF.

The CDR3 here is CASGDRAGANVLTF. CDR3 nucleotides: TGTGCCAGTGGTGACAGGGCTGGGGCCAACGTCCTGACTTTC. This chain connects TRBV19 to TRBJ2-6; 7 nucleotides agree with TRBD1. V lost 8 bases to trimming and J lost 2 bases; unmatched junction nucleotides: 3. Germline CDR1 is LNHDA and CDR2 is SQIVND (reference sequence). The CDR3 has 14 amino acids.

The chain couples TRBV11-2 to TRBJ2-2; 8 bases align to TRBD1. Trimming took 5 bases from V and 5 from J; bases not matched to a gene: 16. The CDR3 totals 18 residues. Germline values: CDR1 SGHAT, CDR2 FQNNGV. The CDR3 DNA follows: TGTGCCAGCAGCCGAATCCGTAAGACAGGGGCCACAACCGGGGAGCTGTTTTTT. Translated, it gives CASSRIRKTGATTGELFF. Drawing the rest from reference TRBV11-2 and TRBJ2-2, the complete variable domain is EAGVAQSPRYKIIEKRQSVAFWCNPISGHATLYWYQQILGQGPKLLIQFQNNGVVDDSQLPKDRFSAERLKGVDSTLKIQPAKLEDSAVYLCASSRIRKTGATTGELFFGEGSRLTVL.

The V and J genes are TRBV30 and TRBJ2-1; D uncertain. CDR3 length equals 12 residues. Germline assignment: CDR1 GTSNPN and CDR2 SVGIG (reference sequence). V was trimmed by 3 bases and J by 2 bases, leaving 5 bases between them. The CDR3 sequence is CAWRNAYNEQFF. CDR3 bases: TGTGCCTGGAGGAACGCCTACAATGAGCAGTTCTTC.

This chain joins TRBV29-1 and TRBJ2-1; tentative D call: TRBD2 (5 bases). CDR1 is SQVTM and CDR2 is ANQGSEA in the germline V gene. This CDR3 spans 11 amino acids. The ends were cut back, 4 bases at V and 10 bases at J, with 11 bases in the middle. The chain's CDR3 is CSVVRGNEQFF. CDR3 nucleotides: TGCAGCGTTGTACGAGGGAACGAGCAGTTCTTC.

The chain employs TRBV27 and TRBJ1-3; D is ambiguous. Per germline, CDR1 MNHEY and CDR2 SMNVEV (reference sequence). V lost 8 bases and J 2 bases, leaving 10 bases between the germline ends. The CDR3 loop spans 13 amino acids. This chain's CDR3 is CASGISPGNTIYF. The DNA for the CDR3 is TGTGCCAGCGGAATCTCACCTGGAAACACCATATATTTT.

The chain couples TRBV28 to TRBJ2-3; 9 bases map to TRBD2. V dropped 10 bases and J dropped 5; count of bases not matched to a gene: 10. The CDR3 loop spans 14 amino acids. The germline gives CDR1 MDHEN, CDR2 SYDVKM. CDR3 nucleotides: TGTGCCACGGCTTTAGCGGGAGTTTTAGATACGCAGTATTTT. Protein: CATALAGVLDTQYF.

The V call is TRBV18, the J call TRBJ2-3, with D tentatively TRBD2 (6 bases). The CDR3 length is 15 residues. Trimming removed 0 bases from V and 6 bases from J, with 13 bases in between. The germline V gene encodes CDR1 KGHSH and CDR2 LQKENI. CDR3: CASSPPLGGLDTQYF. The DNA for the CDR3 is TGTGCCAGCTCACCACCGCTCGGGGGTTTGGATACGCAGTATTTT.

This clone was observed many times. This CDR3 is also generated by other DNA sequences in the sample. The V call is TRBV10-3, the J call TRBJ1-2; D gene unclear. Looked up from germline, CDR1 is ENHRY and CDR2 is SYGVKD. This CDR3 spans 14 amino acids. Trimming removed 5 bases at V and 8 bases at J, with 18 bases between. The CDR3 DNA follows: TGTGCCATCAGTCTTTACACCTTCGAAGAGGGCTACACCTTC. It encodes CAISLYTFEEGYTF.

The gene calls are TRBV7-2 and TRBJ1-1, with D perhaps matching TRBD1 (5 bases). Trimming shortened V by 3 bases and J by 1 base, and 12 bases separated the two germline ends. Germline CDR1 reads SGHTA; CDR2 reads FQGNSA. The CDR3 consists of 15 residues. The CDR3 DNA reads as TGTGCCAGCAGCTTCACAGGAACTCGGAACACTGAAGCTTTCTTT. Translated, it gives CASSFTGTRNTEAFF.

The gene calls are TRBV9 and TRBJ1-2, with D hard to call. The CDR3 is made up of 14 amino acids. Germline V gene sequence: CDR1 SGDLS, CDR2 YYNGEE. V was pared by 4 bases and J by 2 bases, with 12 bases between. The CDR3 DNA is TGTGCCAGCAGCCCGCGGACTGGAAACTATGGCTACACCTTC. This sequence encodes CASSPRTGNYGYTF.

J is TRBJ1-2 and V is TRBV5-4; no clear D gene. In germline, CDR1 is SGHNT, CDR2 YYREEE (reference sequence). Trimming pared 0 bases from V and 2 bases from J, leaving 2 bases between. The CDR3 loop spans 12 amino acids. The CDR3 region has the DNA TGTGCCAGCAGCTTGGAAAACTATGGCTACACCTTC. As protein: CASSLENYGYTF. The variable domain in full, completed from reference TRBV5-4 and TRBJ1-2, reads ETGVTQSPTHLIKTRGQQVTLRCSSQSGHNTVSWYQQALGQGPQFIFQYYREEENGRGNFPPRFSGLQFPNYSSELNVNALELDDSALYLCASSLENYGYTFGSGTRLTVV.

V is TRBV11-2 and J is TRBJ2-3, with D possibly matching TRBD2 (6 bases). The CDR3 has 15 residues. Germline V CDR1 and CDR2: SGHAT, FQNNGV. Trimming took 3 bases from V and 0 from J, leaving 10 bases between them. The CDR3 nucleotides are TGTGCCAGCAGCTTTGGGGCGGGAAGCACAGATACGCAGTATTTT. Amino acids: CASSFGAGSTDTQYF.

The table lists this clone with a few counts. The J gene is TRBJ2-1, the V gene TRBV10-3; the match to TRBD2 covers 9 bases. Per the germline V gene, CDR1 is ENHRY and CDR2 is SYGVKD. Trimming removed 10 bases from V and 7 bases from J; junction bases left unmatched: 5. The CDR3 is made up of 12 amino acids. CDR3 amino acids: CATCLAGNEQFF. As DNA, the CDR3 is TGTGCCACCTGCCTAGCGGGGAATGAGCAGTTCTTC.

This chain uses TRBV11-2 with TRBJ2-2; D gene unclear. From germline, CDR1 is SGHAT and CDR2 FQNNGV. The CDR3 totals 15 residues. Trimming removed 6 bases from V and 0 bases from J, with 11 bases in between. The CDR3 nucleotides read TGTGCCAGCAGAAAGGTATTTCCGAACACCGGGGAGCTGTTTTTT. Translation: CASRKVFPNTGELFF.

The rearrangement uses TRBV5-1 and TRBJ1-4; 7 bases map to TRBD1. The V gene's germline CDR1 is SGHRS and CDR2 YFSETQ. V was clipped by 4 bases and J by 8 bases; unmatched bases: 5. The CDR3 sequence is 13 residues long. The CDR3 loop reads CASSASGQEKLFF. The CDR3 DNA reads as TGCGCCAGCAGCGCTTCGGGACAGGAAAAACTGTTTTTT. The full variable domain, rest sourced from reference TRBV5-1 and TRBJ1-4, is KAGVTQTPRYLIKTRGQQVTLSCSPISGHRSVSWYQQTPGQGLQFLFEYFSETQRNKGNFPGRFSGRQFSNSRSEMNVSTLELGDSALYLCASSASGQEKLFFGSGTQLSVL.

This clone was seen once. The chain has TRBV13 and TRBJ2-7; TRBD2 agrees at 13 bases. V lost 5 bases, J lost 5 bases, and 6 bases stayed unmatched. Germline assignment: CDR1 PRHDT and CDR2 FYEKMQ (reference sequence). The CDR3 contains 15 residues. CDR3 in DNA: TGTGCCAGCAGCCCGCCGGGACTAGCGGGACACGAGCAGTACTTC. Translation: CASSPPGLAGHEQYF. The full variable domain, completed using reference TRBV13 and TRBJ2-7, is AAGVIQSPRHLIKEKRETATLKCYPIPRHDTVYWYQQGPGQDPQFLISFYEKMQSDKGSIPDRFSAQQFSDYHSELNMSSLELGDSALYFCASSPPGLAGHEQYFGPGTRLTVT.

This sequence joins TRBV27 and TRBJ2-7; D assignment may be TRBD1 or TRBD2 (5 bases each). From germline, CDR1 is MNHEY and CDR2 SMNVEV (reference sequence). The CDR3 loop spans 17 amino acids. The V end was cut by 6 bases, the J end by 0 bases, with 21 bases between. The CDR3: CASSPGSGLLSSYEQYF. The CDR3 DNA sequence: TGTGCCAGCAGCCCGGGGTCGGGGCTCCTAAGCTCCTACGAGCAGTACTTC.

This chain links TRBV7-2 with TRBJ2-2; possible D gene TRBD1, 6 bases. V was shortened by 5 bases and J by 6 bases, with 19 bases between the two germline ends. CDR3 size: 16 residues. Germline assignment: CDR1 SGHTA and CDR2 FQGNSA. For the CDR3, the DNA is TGTGCCAGCAGCCTAGGGCGTAGACAGGCCGCCGGGGAGCTGTTTTTT. This sequence encodes CASSLGRRQAAGELFF.

This sequence joins TRBV19 and TRBJ1-3, with D unresolved. Per germline, CDR1 LNHDA and CDR2 SQIVND (reference sequence). With 7 bases removed from V and 4 bases from J, the gap between germline ends came to 8 bases. The CDR3 is made up of 12 amino acids. The CDR3 loop is CASIDTGNTIYF. The CDR3 DNA is TGTGCCAGTATCGATACCGGAAACACCATATATTTT.

This chain links TRBV5-1 with TRBJ1-5; D is perhaps TRBD1 (5 bases). CDR3 size: 15 residues. Germline loops: CDR1 SGHRS, CDR2 YFSETQ. The V and J ends lost 4 bases and 3 bases respectively, with 14 bases between them. The CDR3 loop is CASSPQDSFNQPQHF. In DNA form, the CDR3 reads TGCGCCAGCAGCCCACAAGACAGTTTCAATCAGCCCCAGCATTTT. Combining the CDR3 with reference TRBV5-1 and TRBJ1-5 gives the whole variable domain KAGVTQTPRYLIKTRGQQVTLSCSPISGHRSVSWYQQTPGQGLQFLFEYFSETQRNKGNFPGRFSGRQFSNSRSEMNVSTLELGDSALYLCASSPQDSFNQPQHFGDGTRLSIL.

The chain recombines TRBV30 with TRBJ1-5; TRBD1 aligns across 11 bases. Germline lookup yields CDR1 GTSNPN and CDR2 SVGIG (reference sequence). The CDR3 sequence is 13 residues long. After removal of 5 bases from V and 5 bases from J, the junction contained 2 bases not matched to a gene. In DNA form, the CDR3 reads TGTGCCTGGTGGACAGGGGGCGATCAGCCCCAGCATTTT. It encodes CAWWTGGDQPQHF. Full variable domain (outside the CDR3, taken from reference TRBV30 and TRBJ1-5): SQTIHQWPATLVQPVGSPLSLECTVEGTSNPNLYWYRQAAGRGLQLLFYSVGIGQISSEVPQNLSASRPQDRQFILSSKKLLLSDSGFYLCAWWTGGDQPQHFGDGTRLSIL.